The T cell receptor (beta chain) under discussion was sequenced for a study of regulatory T cells in long-lasting Graves disease. Study context: Patients met the persistent Graves' disease definition after over 5 years of antithyroid drugs with positive TSH receptor antibodies. General study points: It was in persistent disease that TRBV28, TRBJ1-2 and TRBJ2-5 were favored.

Building the TCR beta libraries relied on iRepertoire HTBI primers, and CDR3 regions underwent Arm-PCR. Study processing details: Taken together, the samples had 55 to 70 TRBV and more than twelve TRBJ segments identified. TCRdb passed the multiplex PCR reads through MiXCR, listing each CDR3 protein once. TCRdb, rather than the study authors, made the V and J calls. The table has about 470,000 distinct CDR3 sequences, less than 25% seen once. V was clipped by 5 bases and J by 3 bases, with 14 bases between them. This CDR3 is built from 13 residues. The germline CDR1 and CDR2 sequences are SQVTM and ANQGSEA. Time point given: persistent/refractory GD, antithyroid drugs over 5 years with positive TRAb. PBMCs were the source of the RNA used for TCR sequencing. Graves' disease diagnosis was established per American Thyroid Association guidelines. This clonotype was counted only a few times. The antigen remains undetermined.

The receptor's source is a female donor with Graves disease. The specimen was peripheral blood mononuclear cells (PBMCs), collected when the disease was refractory, from a patient treated with antithyroid drugs. The V gene is TRBV29-1, the J gene TRBJ2-7; D is undetermined. CDR3: CSVRARVGYEQYF. The CDR3 DNA reads as TGCAGCGTTCGGGCCCGGGTAGGCTACGAGCAGTACTTC.